The rows below give T cell receptor beta chains drawn from one sample of a study of blood T cells in healthy people across ages. TCRdb fed the 5' RACE reads into MiXCR, producing one record per CDR3 protein. Here the sample spans some 920,000 distinct CDR3 sequences, roughly 50% being singletons. Source material: blood. These receptors came from a woman aged 55-75 years in good health. Both conserved end residues are part of each CDR3. D genes are given only for firm matches. Expanded clones get a size class; other rows say once, few or many, or leave the size out.

V gene,J gene,D gene,clone size,CDR3 DNA,CDR3 protein
TRBV29-1,TRBJ2-1,.,few,TGCAGCGCCGGCGGGAACGGGCAGTTCTTC,CSAGGNGQFF
TRBV29-1,TRBJ1-4,.,few,TGCAGCGTTGTCCCCACTAACGCGAATGAAAAACTGTTTTTT,CSVVPTNANEKLFF
TRBV4-1,TRBJ2-7,TRBD2,few,TGCGCCAGCAGCCAATCCCCTCCGGGACTAGTGTCCTACGAGCAGTACTTC,CASSQSPPGLVSYEQYF
TRBV14,TRBJ2-4,TRBD2,.,TGTGCCAGCAGCCCACGGACTAGCTGGGAGCAGTACTTC,CASSPRTSWEQYF
TRBV5-4,TRBJ2-7,TRBD2,.,TGTGCCAGCAGCTTTGCGGGAGGGAAGTACGAGCAGTACTTC,CASSFAGGKYEQYF
TRBV6-5,TRBJ2-7,.,.,TGTGCCAGCAGTTACCGCAGGGGGGACGAGCAGTACTTC,CASSYRRGDEQYF
TRBV28,TRBJ1-2,TRBD1,once,TGTGCCAGCAGTGAGCGGACAGGCGTTAACTATGGCTACACCTTC,CASSERTGVNYGYTF
TRBV29-1,TRBJ1-1,.,.,TGCAGCGTTGGGGGCCTCTTCACTGAAGCTTTCTTT,CSVGGLFTEAFF
TRBV6-1,TRBJ2-6,.,once,TGTGCCAGCAGGGCCGGAAGCCCCTACTCTGGGGCCAACGTCCTGACTTTC,CASRAGSPYSGANVLTF
TRBV12-3/TRBV12-4,TRBJ2-5,TRBD1,.,TGTGCCAGCAGTGCGTCGGGACAGGGCGAGACCCAGTACTTC,CASSASGQGETQYF
TRBV28,TRBJ2-7,TRBD2,.,TGTGCCAGCAGTTTACTCACTAGCGGGAGTAAATCCTACGAGCAGTACTTC,CASSLLTSGSKSYEQYF
TRBV7-2,TRBJ1-3,.,.,TGTGCCAGCAGCTTAGCTCCTGGGGCCGGAAACACCATATATTTT,CASSLAPGAGNTIYF
TRBV2,TRBJ2-7,TRBD2,.,TGTGCCAGGGAGATAGCGGGAGGGCGCTACGAGCAGTACTTC,CAREIAGGRYEQYF
TRBV4-1,TRBJ2-1,.,few,TGCGCCAGCAGCCGTACTAGCCAAATCTCCTACAATGAGCAGTTCTTC,CASSRTSQISYNEQFF
TRBV12-3/TRBV12-4,TRBJ2-3,.,.,TGTGCCAGCAGGCCAAAGTGGGATACGCAGTATTTT,CASRPKWDTQYF
TRBV5-1,TRBJ2-5,.,.,TGCGCCAGCAGCTCCCCGGCCTCCGGTAAAGAGACCCAGTACTTC,CASSSPASGKETQYF
TRBV20-1,TRBJ1-5,.,.,TGCAGTGCTAGCGGGACATCGTCCCAGCCCCAGCATTTT,CSASGTSSQPQHF
TRBV24-1,TRBJ2-7,.,few,TGTGCCACCAGTGATTCCCTTCGGGGTGGCTCCTACAATGAGCAGTACTTC,CATSDSLRGGSYNEQYF